This T cell receptor (beta chain) came from a study of CD8+CD57+ T cells in acquired aplastic anemia. Study summary: Mean DNA quantity obtained from sorted CD4+ and CD8+ cells was around 3.2 ug.

General observations from the study: Almost 30 shared CD8+ CDR3s appeared highly expressed within patients' immunodominant clones. Between the patient and control groups, CD8+ Simpson's diversity did not differ significantly.

Remarks on this clonotype: Its target is unknown.

Using genomic DNA as the template, TCR beta VDJ and CDR3 profiling was carried out. MiXCR, run by TCRdb on the reads, gives a single entry per CDR3 protein. The table has about 160,000 distinct CDR3 sequences, around 50% seen once. The germline V gene encodes CDR1 LNHDA and CDR2 SQIVND (reference sequence). The V end lost 7 bases, the J end lost 11 bases, and 24 bases lay between the germline ends. The CDR3 is 15 residues long. Only patients with CD8+CD57+ cell expansion on flow cytometry were chosen for sequencing. Prior therapy had not been administered to any patient at the time of blood sampling. This TCR came from a human donor with aplastic anemia. Input material: sorted CD4+, CD8+, or CD8+CD57+ T cells (not recorded which) from PBMCs. This chain connects TRBV19 to TRBJ1-5; perhaps TRBD1 as D (6 bases). The CDR3 DNA is TGTGCCAGTACCCAGACCCCGACAGGTGCCGGGTCCCAGCATTTT. This sequence encodes CASTQTPTGAGSQHF.